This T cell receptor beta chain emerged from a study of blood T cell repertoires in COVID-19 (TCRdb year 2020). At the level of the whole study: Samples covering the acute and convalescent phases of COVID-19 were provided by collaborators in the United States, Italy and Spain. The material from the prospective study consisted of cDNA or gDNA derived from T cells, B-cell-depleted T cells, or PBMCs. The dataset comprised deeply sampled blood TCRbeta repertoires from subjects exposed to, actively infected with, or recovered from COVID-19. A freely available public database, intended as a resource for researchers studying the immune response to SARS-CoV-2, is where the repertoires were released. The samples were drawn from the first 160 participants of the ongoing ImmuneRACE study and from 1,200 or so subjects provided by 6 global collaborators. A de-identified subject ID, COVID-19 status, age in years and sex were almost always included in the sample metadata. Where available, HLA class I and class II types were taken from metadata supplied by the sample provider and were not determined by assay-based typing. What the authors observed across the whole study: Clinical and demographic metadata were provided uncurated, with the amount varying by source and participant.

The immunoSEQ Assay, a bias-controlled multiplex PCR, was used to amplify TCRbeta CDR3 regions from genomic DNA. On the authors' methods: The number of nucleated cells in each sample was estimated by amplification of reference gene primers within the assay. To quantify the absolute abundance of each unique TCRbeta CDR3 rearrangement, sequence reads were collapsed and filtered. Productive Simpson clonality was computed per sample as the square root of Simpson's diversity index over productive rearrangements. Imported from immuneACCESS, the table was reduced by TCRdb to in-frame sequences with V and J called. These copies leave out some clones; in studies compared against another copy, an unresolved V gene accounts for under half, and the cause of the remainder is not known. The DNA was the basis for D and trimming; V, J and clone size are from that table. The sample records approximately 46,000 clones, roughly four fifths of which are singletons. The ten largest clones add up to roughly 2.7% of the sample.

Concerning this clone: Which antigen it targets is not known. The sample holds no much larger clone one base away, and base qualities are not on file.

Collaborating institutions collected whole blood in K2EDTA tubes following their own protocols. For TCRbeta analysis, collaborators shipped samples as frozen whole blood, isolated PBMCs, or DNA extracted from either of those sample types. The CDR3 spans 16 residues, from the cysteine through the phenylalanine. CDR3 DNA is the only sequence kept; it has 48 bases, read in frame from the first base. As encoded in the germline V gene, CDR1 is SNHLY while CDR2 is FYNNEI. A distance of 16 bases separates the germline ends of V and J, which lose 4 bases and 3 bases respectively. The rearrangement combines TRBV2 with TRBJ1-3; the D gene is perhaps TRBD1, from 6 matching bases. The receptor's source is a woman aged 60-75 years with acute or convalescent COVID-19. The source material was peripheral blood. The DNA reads TGTGCCAGCAGTGCTCGGACGGGAGGGGGTGGAAACACCATATATTTT. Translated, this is CASSARTGGGGNTIYF.